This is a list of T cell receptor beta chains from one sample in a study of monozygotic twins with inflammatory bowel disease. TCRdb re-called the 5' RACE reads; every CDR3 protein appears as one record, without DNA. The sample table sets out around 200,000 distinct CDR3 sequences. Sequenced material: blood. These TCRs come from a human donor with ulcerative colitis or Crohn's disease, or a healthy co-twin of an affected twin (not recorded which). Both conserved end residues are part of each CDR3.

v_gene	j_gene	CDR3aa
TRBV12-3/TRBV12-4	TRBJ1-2	CASSQGTGYTF
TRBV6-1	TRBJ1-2	CASSHTTTGDYGYTF
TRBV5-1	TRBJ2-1	CASSSASSGVNNEQFF
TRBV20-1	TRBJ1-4	CSARGSFLPRGEEKLFF
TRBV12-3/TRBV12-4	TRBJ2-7	CASSSSSRGSSYEQYF
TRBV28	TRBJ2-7	CASSVPQGWHEQYF
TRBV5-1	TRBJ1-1	CASSLFPGGRTEAFF
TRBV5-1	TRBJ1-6	CASSSGGQEGAPLHF
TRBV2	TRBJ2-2	CASSQGFSGELFF
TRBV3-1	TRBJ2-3	CASSSYGGGGPYF
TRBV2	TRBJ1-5	CASSGGGGGNQPQHF
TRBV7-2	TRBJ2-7	CASSSQLAGMTYEQYF
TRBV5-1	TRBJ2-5	CASRALGGSETQYF
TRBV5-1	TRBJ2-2	CASSPGRKTNTGELFF
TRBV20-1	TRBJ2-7	CSFPTGSEQYF
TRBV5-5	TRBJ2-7	CASSFFLTGGIPYEQYF
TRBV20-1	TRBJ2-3	CSARDGTSGRDTQYF
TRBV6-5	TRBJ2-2	CASSYSSGYTGELFF
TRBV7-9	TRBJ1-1	CASSLASALNTEAFF
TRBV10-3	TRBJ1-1	CAIKERDQYGEAFF
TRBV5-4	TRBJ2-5	CASSPDRVWGETQYF
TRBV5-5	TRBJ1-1	CASSLQGGYTEAFF
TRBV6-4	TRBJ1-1	CASRGQGSGVAEAFF
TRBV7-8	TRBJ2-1	CASSHTLAGLSYNEQFF